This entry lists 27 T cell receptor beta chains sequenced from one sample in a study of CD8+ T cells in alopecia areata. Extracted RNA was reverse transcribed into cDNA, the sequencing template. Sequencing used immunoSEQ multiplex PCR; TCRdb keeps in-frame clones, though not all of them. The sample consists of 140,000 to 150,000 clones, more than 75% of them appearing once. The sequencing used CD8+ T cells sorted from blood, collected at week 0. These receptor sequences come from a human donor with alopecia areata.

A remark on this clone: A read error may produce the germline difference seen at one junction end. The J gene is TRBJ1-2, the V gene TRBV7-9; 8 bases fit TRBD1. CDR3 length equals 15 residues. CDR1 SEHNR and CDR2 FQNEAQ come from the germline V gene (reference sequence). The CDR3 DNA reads TGTGCCAGCAGGTTAGCAGGGGGCGCAGGCTATGGCTACACCTTC. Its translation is CASRLAGGAGYGYTF.

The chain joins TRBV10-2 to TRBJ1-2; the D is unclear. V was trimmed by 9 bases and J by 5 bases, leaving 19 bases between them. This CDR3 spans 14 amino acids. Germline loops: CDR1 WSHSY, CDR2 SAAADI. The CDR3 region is CASVGEGFSYGYTF. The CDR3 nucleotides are TGCGCCAGTGTCGGGGAGGGTTTCTCATATGGCTACACCTTC.

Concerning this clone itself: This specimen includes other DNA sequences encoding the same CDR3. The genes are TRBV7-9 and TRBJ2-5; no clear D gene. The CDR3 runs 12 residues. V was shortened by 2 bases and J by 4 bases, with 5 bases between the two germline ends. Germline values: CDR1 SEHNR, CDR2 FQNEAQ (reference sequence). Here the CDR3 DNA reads TGTGCCAGCAGCTTAAGTTCAGAGACCCAGTACTTC. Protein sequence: CASSLSSETQYF.

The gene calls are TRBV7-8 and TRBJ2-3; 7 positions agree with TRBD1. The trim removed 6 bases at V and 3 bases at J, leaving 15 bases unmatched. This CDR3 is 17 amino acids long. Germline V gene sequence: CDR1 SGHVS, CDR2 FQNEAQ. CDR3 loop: CASSPITGTEGTDTQYF. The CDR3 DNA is TGTGCCAGCAGTCCTATAACCGGGACAGAGGGAACAGATACGCAGTATTTT.

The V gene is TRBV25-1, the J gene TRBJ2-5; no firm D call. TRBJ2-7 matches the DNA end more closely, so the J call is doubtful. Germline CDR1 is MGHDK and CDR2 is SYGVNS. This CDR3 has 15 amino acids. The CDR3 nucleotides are TGTGCCAGCAGTGAATTGAAGTCACCCTTGGGCGAGCAGTACTTC. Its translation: CASSELKSPLGEQYF.

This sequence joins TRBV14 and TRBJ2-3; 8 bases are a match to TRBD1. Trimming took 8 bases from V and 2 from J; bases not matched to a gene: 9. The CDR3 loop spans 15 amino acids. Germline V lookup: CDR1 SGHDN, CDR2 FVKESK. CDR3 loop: CASSWTGPYTDTQYF. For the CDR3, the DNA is TGTGCCAGCTCTTGGACAGGGCCGTACACAGATACGCAGTATTTT.

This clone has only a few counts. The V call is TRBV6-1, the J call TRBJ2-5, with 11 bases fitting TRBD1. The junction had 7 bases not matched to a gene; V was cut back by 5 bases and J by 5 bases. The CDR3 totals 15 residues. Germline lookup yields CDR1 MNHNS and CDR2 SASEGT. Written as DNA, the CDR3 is TGTGCCAGCAGTCCCGGGACAGGGGGATGGGAGACCCAGTACTTC. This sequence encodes CASSPGTGGWETQYF.

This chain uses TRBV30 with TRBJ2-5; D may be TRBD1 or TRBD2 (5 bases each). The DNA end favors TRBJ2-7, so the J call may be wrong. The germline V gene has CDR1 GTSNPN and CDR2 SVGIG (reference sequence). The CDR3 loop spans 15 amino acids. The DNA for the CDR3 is TGTGCCTGGAGTATTCCGGGACGGTCGACCTACGAGCAGTACTTC. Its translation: CAWSIPGRSTYEQYF.

CDR3: CASSYSGVNQPQHF. The CDR3 DNA reads TGTGCCAGCAGTTACTCTGGGGTAAATCAGCCCCAGCATTTT. This chain uses TRBV6-5 with TRBJ1-5, with D unresolved. There are 14 residues in the CDR3. Germline values: CDR1 MNHEY, CDR2 SVGAGI. V was pared by 0 bases and J by 4 bases, with 7 bases between.

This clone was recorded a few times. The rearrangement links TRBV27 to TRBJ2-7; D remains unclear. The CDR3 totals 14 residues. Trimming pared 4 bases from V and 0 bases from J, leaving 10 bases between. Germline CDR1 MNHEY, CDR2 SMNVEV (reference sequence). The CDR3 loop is CASSSFGPSYEQYF. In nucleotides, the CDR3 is TGTGCCAGCAGTTCTTTTGGGCCCTCCTACGAGCAGTACTTC.

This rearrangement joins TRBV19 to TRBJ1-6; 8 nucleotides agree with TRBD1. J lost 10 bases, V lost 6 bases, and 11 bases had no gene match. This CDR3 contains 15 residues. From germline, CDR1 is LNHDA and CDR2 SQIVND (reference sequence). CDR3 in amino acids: CASSPNLRGQSPLHF. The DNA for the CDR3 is TGTGCCAGTAGCCCAAATCTCAGGGGGCAATCACCCCTCCACTTT. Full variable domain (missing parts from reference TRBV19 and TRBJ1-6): DGGITQSPKYLFRKEGQNVTLSCEQNLNHDAMYWYRQDPGQGLRLIYYSQIVNDFQKGDIAEGYSVSREKKESFPLTVTSAQKNPTAFYLCASSPNLRGQSPLHFGNGTRLTVT.

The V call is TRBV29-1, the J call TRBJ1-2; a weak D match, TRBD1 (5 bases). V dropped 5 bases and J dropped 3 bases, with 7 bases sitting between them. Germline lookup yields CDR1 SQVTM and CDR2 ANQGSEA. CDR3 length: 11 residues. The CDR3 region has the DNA TGCAGCGTTCGAGGGGACTATGGCTACACCTTC. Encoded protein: CSVRGDYGYTF.

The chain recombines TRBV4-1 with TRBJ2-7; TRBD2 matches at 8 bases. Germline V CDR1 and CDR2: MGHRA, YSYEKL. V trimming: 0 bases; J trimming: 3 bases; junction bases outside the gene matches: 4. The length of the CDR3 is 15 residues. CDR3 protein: CASSQEEREIYEQYF. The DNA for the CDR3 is TGCGCCAGCAGCCAAGAAGAGCGGGAGATCTACGAGCAGTACTTC.

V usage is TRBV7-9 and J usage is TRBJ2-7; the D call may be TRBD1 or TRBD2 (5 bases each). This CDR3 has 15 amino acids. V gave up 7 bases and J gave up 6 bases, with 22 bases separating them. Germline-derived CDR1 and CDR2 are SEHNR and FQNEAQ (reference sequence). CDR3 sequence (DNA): TGTGCCAGCAACCTACAGGAGGCCTATTTCGCCGAGCAGTACTTC. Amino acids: CASNLQEAYFAEQYF.

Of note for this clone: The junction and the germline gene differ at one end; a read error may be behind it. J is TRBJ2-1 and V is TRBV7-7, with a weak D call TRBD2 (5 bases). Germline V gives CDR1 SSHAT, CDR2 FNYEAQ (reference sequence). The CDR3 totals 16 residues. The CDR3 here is CASSLWTPEVNNEQFF. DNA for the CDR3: TGTGCTAGCAGCCTGTGGACCCCGGAGGTGAACAATGAGCAGTTCTTC.

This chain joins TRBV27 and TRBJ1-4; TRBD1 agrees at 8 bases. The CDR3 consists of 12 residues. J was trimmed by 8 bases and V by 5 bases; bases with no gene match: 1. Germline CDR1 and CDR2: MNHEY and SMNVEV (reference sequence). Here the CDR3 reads CASSGDREKLFF. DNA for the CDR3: TGTGCCAGCAGTGGGGACAGGGAAAAACTGTTTTTT.

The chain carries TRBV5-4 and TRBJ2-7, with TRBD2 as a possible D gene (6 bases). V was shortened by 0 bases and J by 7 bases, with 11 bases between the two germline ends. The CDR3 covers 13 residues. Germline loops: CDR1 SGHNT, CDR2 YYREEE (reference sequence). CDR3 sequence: CASSLDSGGEQYF. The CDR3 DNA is TGTGCCAGCAGCTTGGATAGCGGCGGGGAGCAGTACTTC.

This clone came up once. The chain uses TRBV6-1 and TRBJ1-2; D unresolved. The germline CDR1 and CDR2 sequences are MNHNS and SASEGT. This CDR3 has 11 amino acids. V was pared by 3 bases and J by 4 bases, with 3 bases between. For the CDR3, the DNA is TGTGCCAGCAGTGACCTCTATGGCTACACCTTC. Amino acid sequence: CASSDLYGYTF.

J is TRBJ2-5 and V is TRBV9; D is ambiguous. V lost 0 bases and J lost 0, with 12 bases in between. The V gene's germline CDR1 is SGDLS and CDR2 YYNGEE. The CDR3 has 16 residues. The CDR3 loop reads CASSVGGEEYQETQYF. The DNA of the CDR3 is TGTGCCAGCAGCGTAGGAGGCGAAGAATACCAAGAGACCCAGTACTTC.

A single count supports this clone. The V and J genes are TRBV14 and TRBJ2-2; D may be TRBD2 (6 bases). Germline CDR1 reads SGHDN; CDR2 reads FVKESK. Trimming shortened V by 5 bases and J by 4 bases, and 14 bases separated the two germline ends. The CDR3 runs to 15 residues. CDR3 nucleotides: TGTGCCAGCAGCAAAAGGCGGGGAAGCACCGGGGAGCTGTTTTTT. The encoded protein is CASSKRRGSTGELFF. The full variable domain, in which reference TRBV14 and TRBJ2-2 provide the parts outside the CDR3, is EAGVTQFPSHSVIEKGQTVTLRCDPISGHDNLYWYRRVMGKEIKFLLHFVKESKQDESGMPNNRFLAERTGGTYSTLKVQPAELEDSGVYFCASSKRRGSTGELFFGEGSRLTVL.

The CDR3 loop reads CASSLAPHWASNTGELFF. The CDR3 DNA follows: TGTGCCAGTAGTCTAGCCCCCCATTGGGCATCGAACACCGGGGAGCTGTTTTTT. The gene calls are TRBV19 and TRBJ2-2, with D maybe TRBD2 (5 bases). Germline V gene sequence: CDR1 LNHDA, CDR2 SQIVND (reference sequence). Trimming removed 5 bases from V and 0 bases from J, with 19 bases in between. The length of the CDR3 is 18 residues.

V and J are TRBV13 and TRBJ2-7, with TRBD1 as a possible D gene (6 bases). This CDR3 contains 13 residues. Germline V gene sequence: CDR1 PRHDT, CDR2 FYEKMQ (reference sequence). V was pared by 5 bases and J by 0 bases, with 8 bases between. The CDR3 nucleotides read TGTGCCAGCAGCCCAGGGGACTCCTACGAGCAGTACTTC. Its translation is CASSPGDSYEQYF.

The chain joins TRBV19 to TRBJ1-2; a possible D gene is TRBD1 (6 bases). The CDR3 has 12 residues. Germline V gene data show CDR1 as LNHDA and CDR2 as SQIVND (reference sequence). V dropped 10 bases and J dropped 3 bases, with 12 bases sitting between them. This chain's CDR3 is CATQRTDYGYTF. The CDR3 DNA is TGTGCCACCCAGAGGACAGACTATGGCTACACCTTC.

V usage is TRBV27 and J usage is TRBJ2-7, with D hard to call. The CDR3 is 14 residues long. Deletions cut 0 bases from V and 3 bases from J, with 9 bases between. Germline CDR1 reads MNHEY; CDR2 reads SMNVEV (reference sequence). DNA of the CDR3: TGTGCCAGCAGTTTATCGCGTACCGGCTACGAGCAGTACTTC. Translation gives CASSLSRTGYEQYF.

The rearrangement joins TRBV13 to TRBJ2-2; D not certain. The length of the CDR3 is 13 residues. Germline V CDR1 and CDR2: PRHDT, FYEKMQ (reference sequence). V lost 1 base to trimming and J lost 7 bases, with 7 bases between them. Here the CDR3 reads CASSLDPHGELFF. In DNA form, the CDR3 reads TGTGCCAGCAGCTTAGATCCCCACGGGGAGCTGTTTTTT.

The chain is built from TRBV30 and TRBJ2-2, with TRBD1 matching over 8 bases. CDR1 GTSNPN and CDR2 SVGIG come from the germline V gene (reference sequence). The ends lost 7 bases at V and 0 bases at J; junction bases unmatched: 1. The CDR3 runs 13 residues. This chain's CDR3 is CASDRANTGELFF. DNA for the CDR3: TGTGCCTCGGACAGGGCGAACACCGGGGAGCTGTTTTTT.

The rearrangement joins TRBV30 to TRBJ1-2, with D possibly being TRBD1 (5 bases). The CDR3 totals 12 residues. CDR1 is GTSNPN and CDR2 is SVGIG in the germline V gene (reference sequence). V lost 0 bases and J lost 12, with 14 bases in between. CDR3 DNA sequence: TGTGCCTGGAGTGTAGACAGAAACATTCACACCTTC. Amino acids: CAWSVDRNIHTF.